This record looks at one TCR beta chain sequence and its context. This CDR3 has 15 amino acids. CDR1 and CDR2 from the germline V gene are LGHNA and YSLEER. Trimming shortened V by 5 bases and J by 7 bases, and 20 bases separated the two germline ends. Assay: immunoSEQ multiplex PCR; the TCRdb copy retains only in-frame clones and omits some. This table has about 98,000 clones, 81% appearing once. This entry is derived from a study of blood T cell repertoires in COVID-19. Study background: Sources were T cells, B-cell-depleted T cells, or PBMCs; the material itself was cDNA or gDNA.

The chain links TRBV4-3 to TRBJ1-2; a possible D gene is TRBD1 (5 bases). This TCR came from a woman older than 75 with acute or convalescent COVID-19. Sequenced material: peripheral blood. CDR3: CASSSMGTGRGGYTF. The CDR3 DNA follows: TGCGCCAGCAGCTCCATGGGGACTGGGCGCGGTGGCTACACCTTC.